This T cell receptor beta chain was captured by sequencing in a study of T cell responses to AZD1222 COVID-19 vaccine. Study results and caveats: Clonal diversity may have been underestimated in mostly white British donors. At baseline, seropositivity was found in only a handful of AZD1222 recipients. When two AZD1222 doses had been given, Spike-specific TCR breadth and depth rose.

Turning to this clone: Its antigen is still unknown.

The trim removed 1 base at V and 3 bases at J, leaving 7 bases unmatched. The CDR3 sequence is 15 residues long. The germline gives CDR1 SGHDT, CDR2 YYEEEE. Repertoires were generated with immunoSEQ multiplex PCR, while TCRdb's copy carries only in-frame clones and drops some. The sample lists 100,000 to 150,000 clones; around 94% were seen once. The sequences come from peripheral blood, collected on day 0 of AZD1222 vaccination. The clonotype was recovered from an adult in good health. This chain joins TRBV5-6 and TRBJ2-7; 7 bases agree with TRBD2. CDR3 region: CASSLPLGTIYEQYF. CDR3 sequence (DNA): TGTGCCAGCAGCTTGCCTTTAGGGACTATCTACGAGCAGTACTTC. The full variable domain, with the rest looked up from reference TRBV5-6 and TRBJ2-7, is DAGVTQSPTHLIKTRGQQVTLRCSPKSGHDTVSWYQQALGQGPQFIFQYYEEEERQRGNFPDRFSGHQFPNYSSELNVNALLLGDSALYLCASSLPLGTIYEQYFGPGTRLTVT.